Listed below are T cell receptor beta chains from one sample, sequenced in a study of blood T cell repertoires in COVID-19. The method was immunoSEQ multiplex PCR; TCRdb's version includes in-frame clones alone and lacks a portion of them. The data contain approximately 240,000 clones, around 80% of them singletons. Material for sequencing was peripheral blood. These receptors originate from a human donor in a cohort sampled during active COVID-19. Both conserved end residues are part of each CDR3. D genes are given only for firm matches. Not every row has a clone size; where given, it reads once, few, many or a size class.

D: -; J: TRBJ2-2; V: TRBV7-6; size: -; CDR3: CASSPQSSGNTGELFF; DNA: TGTGCCAGCAGCCCCCAGAGTAGCGGGAACACCGGGGAGCTGTTTTTT
D: TRBD1; J: TRBJ2-5; V: TRBV19; size: once; CDR3: CASSIITGGQETQYF; DNA: TGTGCCAGTAGTATAATTACAGGGGGCCAAGAGACCCAGTACTTC
D: TRBD1; J: TRBJ2-7; V: TRBV7-2; size: -; CDR3: CASSFQGAWAYEQYF; DNA: TGTGCCAGCAGCTTTCAGGGGGCCTGGGCCTACGAGCAGTACTTC
D: TRBD2; J: TRBJ2-2; V: TRBV3-1/TRBV3-2; size: -; CDR3: CASSHRPSGGYGGELFF; DNA: TGTGCCAGCAGCCACCGACCCAGCGGGGGGTATGGCGGGGAGCTGTTTTTT
D: -; J: TRBJ1-5; V: TRBV3-1/TRBV3-2; size: many; CDR3: CASSQFGLNNQPQHF; DNA: TGTGCCAGCAGCCAATTCGGACTGAACAATCAGCCCCAGCATTTT
D: -; J: TRBJ1-4; V: TRBV9; size: once; CDR3: CASSVAGATNEKLFF; DNA: TGTGCCAGCAGCGTAGCCGGGGCAACTAATGAAAAACTGTTTTTT
D: TRBD1; J: TRBJ1-1; V: TRBV5-1; size: -; CDR3: CASSTYQGAQDTEAFF; DNA: TGCGCCAGCAGCACTTACCAGGGGGCCCAGGACACTGAAGCTTTCTTT
D: TRBD1; J: TRBJ2-3; V: TRBV30; size: -; CDR3: CAWSVGGYRTDTQYF; DNA: TGTGCCTGGAGTGTAGGGGGCTATCGCACAGATACGCAGTATTTT
D: -; J: TRBJ2-7; V: TRBV6-5; size: -; CDR3: CASSRGTFEQYF; DNA: TGTGCCAGCAGTCGCGGGACTTTTGAGCAGTACTTC
D: TRBD2; J: TRBJ2-4; V: TRBV5-1; size: once; CDR3: CASSLISGAVQGNIQYF; DNA: TGCGCCAGCAGCTTGATTAGCGGGGCCGTCCAAGGGAACATTCAGTACTTC
D: -; J: TRBJ1-1; V: TRBV4-1; size: -; CDR3: CASTRSILKGASTPLNTEAFF; DNA: TGCGCCAGCACCCGATCAATTCTAAAGGGAGCCTCTACGCCCTTGAACACTGAAGCTTTCTTT
D: -; J: TRBJ2-5; V: TRBV28; size: -; CDR3: CASEGVSETQYF; DNA: TGTGCCAGCGAGGGAGTTTCAGAGACCCAGTACTTC
D: -; J: TRBJ2-5; V: TRBV30; size: -; CDR3: CAWNGGALQETQYF; DNA: TGTGCCTGGAACGGCGGGGCCCTCCAAGAGACCCAGTACTTC
D: -; J: TRBJ2-5; V: TRBV12-5; size: -; CDR3: CASGYSPGQETQYF; DNA: TGTGCTAGTGGTTATTCCCCAGGGCAAGAGACCCAGTACTTC
D: -; J: TRBJ2-3; V: TRBV4-1; size: -; CDR3: CASSQLAPSTDTQYF; DNA: TGCGCCAGCAGCCAACTAGCCCCTAGCACAGATACGCAGTATTTT
D: -; J: TRBJ2-1; V: TRBV19; size: -; CDR3: CASSKTPSSYNEQFF; DNA: TGTGCCAGTAGTAAGACTCCTAGCTCCTACAATGAGCAGTTCTTC
D: -; J: TRBJ1-3; V: TRBV4-1; size: -; CDR3: CASSQDRGLSGNTIYF; DNA: TGCGCCAGCAGCCAAGATCGTGGCCTCTCTGGAAACACCATATATTTT
D: TRBD2; J: TRBJ2-5; V: TRBV3-1/TRBV3-2; size: once; CDR3: CASSQGTSGRGGTQYF; DNA: TGTGCCAGCAGCCAAGGGACTAGCGGTCGGGGAGGGACCCAGTACTTC
D: -; J: TRBJ2-1; V: TRBV3-1/TRBV3-2; size: -; CDR3: CASSPHPPSSYNEQFF; DNA: TGTGCCAGCAGCCCCCATCCACCTAGCTCCTACAATGAGCAGTTCTTC
D: -; J: TRBJ2-1; V: TRBV19; size: -; CDR3: CASSISGPLGEQFF; DNA: TGTGCCAGTAGTATAAGCGGCCCCCTGGGTGAGCAGTTCTTC
D: -; J: TRBJ1-1; V: TRBV28; size: -; CDR3: CASSSGPGQKNTEAFF; DNA: TGTGCCAGCAGTTCAGGTCCGGGACAAAAAAACACTGAAGCTTTCTTT
D: TRBD2; J: TRBJ2-4; V: TRBV10-1; size: -; CDR3: CASITGLAGDRVAKNIQYF; DNA: TGCGCCAGCATAACAGGACTAGCGGGAGATAGGGTAGCCAAAAACATTCAGTACTTC
D: -; J: TRBJ1-5; V: TRBV19; size: -; CDR3: CASSKKTGQPQHF; DNA: TGTGCCAGTAGTAAGAAGACGGGTCAGCCCCAGCATTTT
D: -; J: TRBJ2-5; V: TRBV5-8; size: once; CDR3: CASSPQTGYGETQYF; DNA: TGTGCCAGCAGCCCGCAAACAGGGTATGGAGAGACCCAGTACTTC
D: -; J: TRBJ2-7; V: TRBV18; size: -; CDR3: CASSPPGLAGEQYF; DNA: TGTGCCAGCTCACCACCAGGACTTGCGGGGGAGCAGTACTTC
D: TRBD1; J: TRBJ1-2; V: TRBV5-1; size: -; CDR3: CASSGGTGRGGYTF; DNA: TGCGCCAGCAGCGGGGGGACAGGGCGCGGTGGCTACACCTTC
D: -; J: TRBJ1-5; V: TRBV6-6; size: -; CDR3: CASSYSQAYSNQPQHF; DNA: TGTGCCAGCAGTTATTCACAGGCATATAGCAATCAGCCCCAGCATTTT
D: -; J: TRBJ2-7; V: TRBV18; size: -; CDR3: CASSPLQGMGYEQYF; DNA: TGTGCCAGCTCACCACTGCAGGGGATGGGCTACGAGCAGTACTTC
D: -; J: TRBJ2-3; V: TRBV27; size: -; CDR3: CASRWADGDTQYF; DNA: TGTGCCAGCAGGTGGGCAGACGGCGATACGCAGTATTTT
D: -; J: TRBJ1-5; V: TRBV12-5; size: -; CDR3: CASGLQGNQPQHF; DNA: TGTGCTAGTGGTTTACAAGGCAATCAGCCCCAGCATTTT
D: -; J: TRBJ1-3; V: TRBV11-2; size: -; CDR3: CASSQDRNGNTIYF; DNA: TGTGCCAGCAGCCAAGACAGGAATGGAAACACCATATATTTT
D: TRBD2; J: TRBJ2-5; V: TRBV20-1; size: -; CDR3: CSASKREGQETQYF; DNA: TGCAGTGCTAGTAAGCGGGAGGGGCAAGAGACCCAGTACTTC
D: -; J: TRBJ2-5; V: TRBV7-9; size: -; CDR3: CASSLVAPETQYF; DNA: TGTGCCAGCAGCTTAGTAGCTCCAGAGACCCAGTACTTC
D: -; J: TRBJ2-4; V: TRBV7-9; size: -; CDR3: CASSSAGASGNIQYF; DNA: TGTGCCAGCAGCTCAGCTGGGGCCTCGGGAAACATTCAGTACTTC
D: -; J: TRBJ2-2; V: TRBV3-1/TRBV3-2; size: -; CDR3: CASSQSGNTGELFF; DNA: TGTGCCAGCAGCCAATCGGGGAACACCGGGGAGCTGTTTTTT
D: -; J: TRBJ2-7; V: TRBV18; size: -; CDR3: CASSPRDGVEQYF; DNA: TGTGCCAGCTCACCACGTGACGGGGTAGAGCAGTACTTC
D: TRBD1; J: TRBJ2-5; V: TRBV11-3; size: -; CDR3: CASSRTGGETQYF; DNA: TGTGCCAGCAGCCGGACAGGGGGGGAGACCCAGTACTTC
D: -; J: TRBJ2-5; V: TRBV27; size: -; CDR3: CASSSQETQYF; DNA: TGTGCCAGCAGTTCGCAAGAGACCCAGTACTTC
D: -; J: TRBJ1-6; V: TRBV2; size: -; CDR3: CASTGRLQHSPLHF; DNA: TGTGCCAGCACCGGCCGCTTACAGCATTCACCCCTCCACTTT
D: TRBD1; J: TRBJ2-7; V: TRBV7-9; size: -; CDR3: CASSLLGTGDHEQYF; DNA: TGTGCCAGCAGCTTGCTTGGGACAGGGGACCACGAGCAGTACTTC
D: TRBD1; J: TRBJ2-3; V: TRBV10-1; size: -; CDR3: CASGTGERTSTDTQYF; DNA: TGCGCCAGCGGGACAGGAGAACGTACTAGCACAGATACGCAGTATTTT
D: -; J: TRBJ2-1; V: TRBV6-4; size: -; CDR3: CASSPRGGEYNEQFF; DNA: TGTGCCAGCAGTCCTCGGGGCGGGGAATACAATGAGCAGTTCTTC
D: -; J: TRBJ2-1; V: TRBV3-1/TRBV3-2; size: -; CDR3: CASTPGGNEQFF; DNA: TGTGCCAGCACCCCTGGCGGCAATGAGCAGTTCTTC
D: -; J: TRBJ2-5; V: TRBV4-2; size: -; CDR3: CASSRGEMETQYF; DNA: TGTGCCAGCAGCCGGGGGGAAATGGAGACCCAGTACTTC
D: -; J: TRBJ1-1; V: TRBV29-1; size: -; CDR3: CSVGYRNTEAFF; DNA: TGCAGCGTTGGTTACAGGAACACTGAAGCTTTCTTT
D: TRBD1; J: TRBJ1-1; V: TRBV4-2; size: once; CDR3: CASSPLAGTVNTEAFF; DNA: TGTGCCAGCAGCCCACTGGCCGGGACAGTGAACACTGAAGCTTTCTTT
D: TRBD1; J: TRBJ1-5; V: TRBV29-1; size: -; CDR3: CSAQGAGNQPQHF; DNA: TGCAGCGCCCAGGGGGCCGGCAATCAGCCCCAGCATTTT
D: TRBD2; J: TRBJ2-7; V: TRBV19; size: -; CDR3: CASPPRPSGTSSYEQYF; DNA: TGTGCCAGTCCACCCCGTCCTAGCGGCACCAGCTCCTACGAGCAGTACTTC
D: -; J: TRBJ2-7; V: TRBV11-2; size: -; CDR3: CASSLVGFGVSYEQYF; DNA: TGTGCCAGCAGCTTAGTTGGGTTCGGGGTCTCCTACGAGCAGTACTTC
D: -; J: TRBJ2-4; V: TRBV5-4; size: -; CDR3: CASSLDRVGNIQYF; DNA: TGTGCCAGCAGCTTGGACAGGGTTGGGAACATTCAGTACTTC
D: -; J: TRBJ1-5; V: TRBV7-9; size: few; CDR3: CASSFGDTNQPQHF; DNA: TGTGCCAGCAGCTTTGGGGACACTAATCAGCCCCAGCATTTT
D: TRBD1; J: TRBJ1-1; V: TRBV3-1/TRBV3-2; size: -; CDR3: CASSQEQGAEAFF; DNA: TGTGCCAGCAGTCAAGAACAGGGGGCTGAAGCTTTCTTT
D: -; J: TRBJ1-4; V: TRBV3-1/TRBV3-2; size: -; CDR3: CASSQRDLVNRKLFF; DNA: TGTGCCAGCAGCCAAAGGGACTTGGTCAATCGAAAACTGTTTTTT
D: TRBD2; J: TRBJ2-5; V: TRBV3-1/TRBV3-2; size: -; CDR3: CASSQDVLAGSETQYF; DNA: TGTGCCAGCAGCCAAGACGTACTAGCGGGATCTGAGACCCAGTACTTC